The clone carrying this T cell receptor beta chain was seen at least ten times. The table came from immunoSEQ multiplex PCR; TCRdb's copy has only in-frame clones and leaves some out. The sample lists a few hundred thousand clones, roughly 91% occurring once. This sample is drawn from a study of shared clonotypes between healthy human individuals. V shed 5 bases, J shed 0 bases, and the junction held 4 bases outside the gene matches. The CDR3 runs 16 residues. CDR1 and CDR2 (germline): MRHNA, SNTAGT. The J gene is TRBJ2-1, the V gene TRBV6-4; 10 bases fit TRBD1. Sequenced input: memory CD8+ T cells sorted from blood. Subset indicated: CD45RO+ cells pooled with CCR7-negative TemRA cells. This TCR was recovered from a man aged 18 to 29 in good health. CDR3 in amino acids: CASSPGTGASYNEQFF. CDR3 nucleotides: TGTGCCAGCAGTCCCGGGACAGGGGCCTCCTACAATGAGCAGTTCTTC.